This record concerns one T cell receptor beta chain sequence. Its antigen remains unidentified. Profiled with immunoSEQ multiplex PCR; TCRdb holds only in-frame clones, not every one. The sample comprises tens of thousands of clones, 80% to 95% of which are singletons, and around 0.34% rests with the top ten. The data stem from a study of OX40 agonist ivuxolimab in advanced cancers. Turning to the study itself: Males comprised 82.7% of the group, whose mean age was approximately 62 years (range about 20 to 79). Overall study findings and caveats: At doses 0.1 to 3.0 mg/kg, CD4+ and CD8+ clones expanded.

CDR3 length equals 15 residues. The germline V gene has CDR1 SGHRS and CDR2 YFSETQ. V was clipped by 2 bases and J by 1 base; unmatched bases: 5. The V and J genes are TRBV5-1 and TRBJ2-5; TRBD2 matches 7 bases. The sequencing used CD4+ or CD8+ T cells sorted from blood, collected in a trial of the OX40 agonist ivuxolimab. This receptor was identified in an adult with an advanced solid tumor such as melanoma, head and neck, liver or kidney cancer. CDR3 DNA: TGCGCCAGCAGCTTTAGCGGGCCGGCCCAAGAGACCCAGTACTTC. It is translated as CASSFSGPAQETQYF.